These T cell receptor beta chains were read from a single sample in a study of molecular identifiers for immune sequencing clone quantification. MiXCR was run by TCRdb on the PCR reads, yielding one entry per CDR3 protein. The data hold more than 250,000 distinct CDR3 sequences, with 20% to 25% observed a single time. The sample taken for sequencing was naive CD8+ T cells from blood, with Jurkat cell RNA spiked in. The source is a human donor in good health. Some libraries in this study had Jurkat cell RNA spiked in. Each CDR3 is given with its conserved first and last residue. A D gene is named only where the DNA matches it firmly. Clone size is not always given. Where it is, it says once, few, many or a class for expanded clones.

TRBV12-3/TRBV12-4	TRBD2	many	TRBJ2-3	CASNPGLAGATDTQYF	TGTGCCAGCAACCCGGGACTAGCGGGAGCTACAGATACGCAGTATTTT
TRBV2	TRBD1	many	TRBJ2-7	CASSEGTGLIYEQYF	TGTGCCAGCAGTGAAGGGACAGGGTTGATCTACGAGCAGTACTTC
TRBV12-3/TRBV12-4	.	few	TRBJ2-5	CASSSSRETQYF	TGTGCCAGCTCGTCTAGCCGTGAGACCCAGTACTTC
TRBV7-9	.	many	TRBJ2-2	CASSVTDANTGELFF	TGTGCCAGCAGCGTGACAGACGCGAACACCGGGGAGCTGTTTTTT
TRBV28	.	many	TRBJ2-7	CASSAPAELTQGFSYEQYF	TGTGCCAGCAGTGCCCCCGCGGAATTAACTCAGGGGTTCTCCTACGAGCAGTACTTC
TRBV29-1	.	.	TRBJ2-7	CSVEFTQGSYEQYF	TGCAGCGTTGAATTCACGCAGGGCTCCTACGAGCAGTACTTC
TRBV9	TRBD2	few	TRBJ2-7	CASSVDGGGAYEQYF	TGTGCCAGCAGCGTAGATGGCGGGGGGGCCTACGAGCAGTACTTC
TRBV28	.	many	TRBJ1-1	CASSSTGSTEAFF	TGTGCCAGCAGCTCAACAGGGAGCACTGAAGCTTTCTTT
TRBV5-1	.	many	TRBJ1-1	CASSLAENGATEAFF	TGCGCCAGCAGCTTGGCTGAAAACGGGGCCACTGAAGCTTTCTTT
TRBV20-1	.	many	TRBJ2-5	CSARTLVAQETQYF	TGCAGTGCTAGGACACTAGTTGCCCAAGAGACCCAGTACTTC
TRBV5-4	TRBD1	many	TRBJ1-1	CASSFGQGGPTDTEAFF	TGTGCCAGCAGCTTCGGACAGGGGGGACCTACTGACACTGAAGCTTTCTTT
TRBV9	.	.	TRBJ2-3	CASSVELADTQYF	TGTGCCAGCAGCGTCGAGCTAGCAGATACGCAGTATTTT
TRBV4-3	.	many	TRBJ1-1	CASSQSSSDPLSEAFF	TGCGCCAGCAGCCAGAGTTCATCGGACCCTTTATCTGAAGCTTTCTTT
TRBV12-3/TRBV12-4	.	once	TRBJ2-5	CAGSLQGVQETQYF	TGTGCCGGCAGTTTACAGGGAGTACAAGAGACCCAGTACTTC
TRBV19	TRBD1	.	TRBJ2-7	CASSRTGVYEQCF	TGTGCCAGTAGCAGGACAGGGGTCTACGAGCAGTGCTTC
TRBV7-9	.	many	TRBJ1-1	CASSGLPGLLKTGYFF	TGTGCCAGCAGCGGACTGCCGGGACTACTAAAAACCGGTTATTTCTTT
TRBV6-5	.	.	TRBJ2-5	CASGKGRQETQYF	TGTGCCAGCGGGAAGGGTCGCCAAGAGACCCAGTACTTC
TRBV7-2	TRBD2	many	TRBJ2-3	CASSLGWRGVSDTQYF	TGTGCCAGCAGCCTAGGGTGGCGGGGGGTCTCAGATACGCAGTATTTT
TRBV5-1	TRBD2	many	TRBJ2-3	CASSLNLAGTTDTQYF	TGCGCCAGCAGCTTAAACCTAGCGGGAACAACAGATACGCAGTATTTT
TRBV5-4	.	many	TRBJ1-4	CASSRQGFVVEKLFF	TGTGCCAGCAGTCGTCAGGGATTCGTGGTAGAAAAACTGTTTTTT
TRBV10-3	TRBD1	.	TRBJ1-2	CAISESMSGGGYGYTF	TGTGCCATCAGTGAGTCGATGTCAGGGGGTGGCTATGGCTACACCTTC
TRBV4-3	.	.	TRBJ1-1	CASSQDRTDLEAFF	TGCGCCAGCAGCCAAGATAGAACAGATTTAGAAGCTTTCTTT
TRBV4-3	TRBD2	few	TRBJ2-7	CASSQRLAGGPGEQYF	TGCGCCAGCAGCCAAAGACTAGCGGGGGGCCCTGGCGAGCAGTACTTC
TRBV20-1	TRBD2	many	TRBJ2-7	CSASGGTYEQYF	TGCAGTGCTAGCGGGGGGACCTACGAGCAGTACTTC
TRBV13	.	many	TRBJ1-5	CASSLRGAGQPQHF	TGTGCCAGCAGTCTTCGGGGGGCGGGACAGCCCCAGCATTTT
TRBV29-1	TRBD2	many	TRBJ2-3	CSVDIAGSPDTQYF	TGCAGCGTTGATATAGCGGGATCCCCAGATACGCAGTATTTT
TRBV4-1	.	many	TRBJ1-1	CASSQEEGVNTEAFF	TGCGCCAGCAGCCAAGAAGAGGGCGTGAACACTGAAGCTTTCTTT
TRBV5-6	.	.	TRBJ2-5	CASSFMSQGGETQYF	TGTGCCAGCAGCTTTATGTCGCAAGGTGGGGAGACCCAGTACTTC
TRBV7-9	.	many	TRBJ2-7	CASSLGVGYEQYF	TGTGCCAGCAGCCTCGGGGTTGGCTACGAGCAGTACTTC
TRBV4-3	.	.	TRBJ2-4	CASSQEGREAKNIQYF	TGCGCCAGCAGCCAAGAGGGCAGGGAGGCCAAAAACATTCAGTACTTC
TRBV28	.	many	TRBJ1-5	CASLWTVGNQPQHF	TGTGCCAGCCTATGGACCGTTGGCAATCAGCCCCAGCATTTT
TRBV3-1	.	few	TRBJ2-1	CASSQEKLSRKLFF	TGTGCCAGCAGCCAAGAAAAACTTAGCAGGAAACTGTTCTTC
TRBV2	.	many	TRBJ1-1	CATTFTEAFF	TGTGCCACCACTTTTACTGAAGCTTTCTTT
TRBV4-3	.	many	TRBJ2-1	CASSQEVMRYNEQFF	TGCGCCAGCAGCCAAGAGGTAATGAGATACAATGAGCAGTTCTTC
TRBV27	TRBD2	few	TRBJ2-1	CASSLIPPSGRSSYNEQFF	TGTGCCAGCAGTTTAATCCCACCAAGCGGGAGGAGCTCCTACAATGAGCAGTTCTTC
TRBV4-1	TRBD2	few	TRBJ2-1	CASSQISGGAYNEQFF	TGCGCCAGCAGCCAAATTAGCGGGGGGGCTTACAATGAGCAGTTCTTC
TRBV27	.	many	TRBJ2-2	CASAGENTGELFF	TGTGCCAGCGCTGGGGAGAACACCGGGGAGCTGTTTTTT
TRBV20-1	.	many	TRBJ2-7	CSAREPRSSYEQYF	TGCAGTGCTAGAGAACCTAGGTCCTCCTACGAGCAGTACTTC